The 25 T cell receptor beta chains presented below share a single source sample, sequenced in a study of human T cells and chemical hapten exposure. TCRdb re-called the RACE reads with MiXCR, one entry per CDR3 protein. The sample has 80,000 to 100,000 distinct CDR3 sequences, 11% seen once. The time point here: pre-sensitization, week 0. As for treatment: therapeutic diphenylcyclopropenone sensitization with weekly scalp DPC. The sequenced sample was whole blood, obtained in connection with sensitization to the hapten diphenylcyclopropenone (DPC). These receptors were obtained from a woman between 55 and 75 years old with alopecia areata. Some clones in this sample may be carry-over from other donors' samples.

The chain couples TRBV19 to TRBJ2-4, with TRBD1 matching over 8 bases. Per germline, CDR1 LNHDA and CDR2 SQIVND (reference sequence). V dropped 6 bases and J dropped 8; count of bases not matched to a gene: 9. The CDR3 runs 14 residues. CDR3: CASSRSGQVDIQYF. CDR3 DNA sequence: TGTGCCAGTAGCCGGTCGGGACAGGTTGACATTCAGTACTTC. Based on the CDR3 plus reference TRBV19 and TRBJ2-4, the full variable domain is DGGITQSPKYLFRKEGQNVTLSCEQNLNHDAMYWYRQDPGQGLRLIYYSQIVNDFQKGDIAEGYSVSREKKESFPLTVTSAQKNPTAFYLCASSRSGQVDIQYFGAGTRLSVL.

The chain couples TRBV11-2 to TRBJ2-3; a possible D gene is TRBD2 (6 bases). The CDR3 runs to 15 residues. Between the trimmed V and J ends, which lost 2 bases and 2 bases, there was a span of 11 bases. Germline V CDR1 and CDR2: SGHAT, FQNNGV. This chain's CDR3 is CASSLRTSFTDTQYF. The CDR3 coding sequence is TGTGCCAGCAGCTTAAGAACTAGCTTCACAGATACGCAGTATTTT.

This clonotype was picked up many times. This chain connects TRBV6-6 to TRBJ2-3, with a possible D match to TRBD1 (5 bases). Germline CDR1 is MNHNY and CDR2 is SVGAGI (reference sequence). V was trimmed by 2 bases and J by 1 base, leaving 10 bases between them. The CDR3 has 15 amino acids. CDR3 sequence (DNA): TGTGCCAGCAGTTACCCAGGGTCACGCACAGATACGCAGTATTTT. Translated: CASSYPGSRTDTQYF.

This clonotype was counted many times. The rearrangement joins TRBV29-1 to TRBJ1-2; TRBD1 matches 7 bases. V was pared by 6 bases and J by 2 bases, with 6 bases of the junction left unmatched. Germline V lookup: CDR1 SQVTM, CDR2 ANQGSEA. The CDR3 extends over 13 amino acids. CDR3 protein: CSVGDRDNYGYTF. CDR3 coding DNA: TGCAGCGTAGGCGACAGGGACAACTATGGCTACACCTTC.

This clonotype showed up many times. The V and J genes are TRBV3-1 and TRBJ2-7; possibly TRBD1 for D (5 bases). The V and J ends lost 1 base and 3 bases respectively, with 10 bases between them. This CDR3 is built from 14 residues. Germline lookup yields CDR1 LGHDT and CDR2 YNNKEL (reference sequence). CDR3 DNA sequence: TGTGCCAGCAGCCAAGGACAGCTAAACTACGAGCAGTACTTC. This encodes CASSQGQLNYEQYF.

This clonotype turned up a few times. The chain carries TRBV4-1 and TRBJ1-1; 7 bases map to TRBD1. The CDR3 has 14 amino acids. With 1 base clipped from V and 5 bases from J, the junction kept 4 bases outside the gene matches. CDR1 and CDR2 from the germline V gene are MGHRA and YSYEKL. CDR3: CASSQGDRRTEAFF. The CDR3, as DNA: TGCGCCAGCAGCCAAGGGGACAGAAGAACTGAAGCTTTCTTT.

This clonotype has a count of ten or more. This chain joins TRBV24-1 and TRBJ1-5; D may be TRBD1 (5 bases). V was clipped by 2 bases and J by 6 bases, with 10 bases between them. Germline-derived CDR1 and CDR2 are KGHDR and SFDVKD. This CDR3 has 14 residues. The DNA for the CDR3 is TGTGCCACCAGTGATTCCCAGGGAGGTCAGCCCCAGCATTTT. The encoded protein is CATSDSQGGQPQHF.

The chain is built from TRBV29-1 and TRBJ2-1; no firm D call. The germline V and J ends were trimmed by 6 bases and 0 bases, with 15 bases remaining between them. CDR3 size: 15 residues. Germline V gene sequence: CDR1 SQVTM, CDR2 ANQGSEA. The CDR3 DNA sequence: TGCAGCGTACCCTCTCCGGGTTCCTCCTACAATGAGCAGTTCTTC. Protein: CSVPSPGSSYNEQFF.

The CDR3 region has the DNA TGTGCCAGCAGCGTGACTAGCGGGGGAACGGAGACCCAGTACTTC. Its protein is CASSVTSGGTETQYF. This chain joins TRBV7-3 and TRBJ2-5; 12 positions match TRBD2. This CDR3 has 15 amino acids. Germline V lookup: CDR1 SGHTA, CDR2 FQGTGA. The V gene end was trimmed by 5 bases and the J gene end by 5 bases; junction bases not matched to a gene: 6.

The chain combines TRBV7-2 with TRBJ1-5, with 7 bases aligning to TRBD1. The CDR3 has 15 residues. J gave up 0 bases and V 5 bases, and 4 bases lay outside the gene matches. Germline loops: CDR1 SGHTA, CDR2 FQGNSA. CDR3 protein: CASSRQGDSNQPQHF. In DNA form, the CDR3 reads TGTGCCAGCAGCCGACAGGGAGATAGCAATCAGCCCCAGCATTTT.

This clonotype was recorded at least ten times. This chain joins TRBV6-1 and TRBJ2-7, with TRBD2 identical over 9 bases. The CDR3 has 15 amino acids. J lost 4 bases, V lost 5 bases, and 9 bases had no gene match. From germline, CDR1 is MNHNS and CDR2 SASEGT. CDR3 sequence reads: CASSPNGLALYEQYF. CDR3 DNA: TGTGCCAGCAGTCCGAACGGACTAGCGTTATACGAGCAGTACTTC.

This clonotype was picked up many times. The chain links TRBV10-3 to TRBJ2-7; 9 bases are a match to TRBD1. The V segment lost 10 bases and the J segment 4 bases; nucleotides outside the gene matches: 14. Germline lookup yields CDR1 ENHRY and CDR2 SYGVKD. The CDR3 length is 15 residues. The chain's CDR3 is CATRPGTGRFYEQYF. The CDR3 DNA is TGTGCCACTCGACCCGGGACAGGGAGATTTTACGAGCAGTACTTC.

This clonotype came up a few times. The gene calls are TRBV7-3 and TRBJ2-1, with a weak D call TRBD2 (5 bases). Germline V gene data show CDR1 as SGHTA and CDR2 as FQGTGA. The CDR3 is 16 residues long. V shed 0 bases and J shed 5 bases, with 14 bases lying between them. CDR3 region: CASSLTGGRGNNEQFF. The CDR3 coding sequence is TGTGCCAGCAGCTTAACTGGCGGTCGGGGAAACAATGAGCAGTTCTTC.

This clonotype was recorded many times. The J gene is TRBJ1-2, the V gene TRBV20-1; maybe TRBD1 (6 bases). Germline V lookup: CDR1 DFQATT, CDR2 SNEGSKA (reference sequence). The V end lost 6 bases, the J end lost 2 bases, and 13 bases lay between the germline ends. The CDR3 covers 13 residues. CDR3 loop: CSATRDNNYGYTF. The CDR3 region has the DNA TGCAGTGCCACCCGGGACAACAACTATGGCTACACCTTC.

The CDR3 DNA reads as TGCAGTGCGTCCCGGGTTCCGAATTCACCCCTCCACTTT. It is translated as CSASRVPNSPLHF. The rearrangement joins TRBV20-1 to TRBJ1-6, with D uncertain. The CDR3 runs 13 residues. Germline V gene sequence: CDR1 DFQATT, CDR2 SNEGSKA (reference sequence). The V gene lost 6 bases and the J gene lost 7 bases, with 13 bases spanning the gap.

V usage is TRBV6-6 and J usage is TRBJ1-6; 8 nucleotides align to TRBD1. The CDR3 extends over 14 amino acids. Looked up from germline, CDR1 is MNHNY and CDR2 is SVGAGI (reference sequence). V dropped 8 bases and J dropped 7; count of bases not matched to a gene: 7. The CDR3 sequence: CASQSGGWNSPLHF. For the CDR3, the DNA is TGTGCCAGCCAGTCAGGGGGCTGGAATTCACCCCTCCACTTT.

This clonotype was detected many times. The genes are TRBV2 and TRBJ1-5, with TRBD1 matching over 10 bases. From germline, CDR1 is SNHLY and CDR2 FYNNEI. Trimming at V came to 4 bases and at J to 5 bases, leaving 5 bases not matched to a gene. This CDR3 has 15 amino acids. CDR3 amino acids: CASSGTTGGYQPQHF. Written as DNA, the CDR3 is TGTGCCAGCAGTGGTACGACAGGGGGCTATCAGCCCCAGCATTTT.

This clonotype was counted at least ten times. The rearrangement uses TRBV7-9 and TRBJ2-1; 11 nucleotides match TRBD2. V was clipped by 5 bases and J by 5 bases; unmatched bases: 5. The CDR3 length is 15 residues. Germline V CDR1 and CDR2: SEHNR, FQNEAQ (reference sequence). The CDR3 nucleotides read TGTGCCAGCAGCCCTCCTAGCGGGGGGAACAATGAGCAGTTCTTC. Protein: CASSPPSGGNNEQFF.

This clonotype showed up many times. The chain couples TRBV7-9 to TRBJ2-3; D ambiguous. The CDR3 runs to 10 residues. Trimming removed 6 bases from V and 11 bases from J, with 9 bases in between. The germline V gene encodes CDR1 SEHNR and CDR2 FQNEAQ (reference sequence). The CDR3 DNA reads TGTGCCAGCAGAGGACGGTTGCAGTATTTT. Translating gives CASRGRLQYF.

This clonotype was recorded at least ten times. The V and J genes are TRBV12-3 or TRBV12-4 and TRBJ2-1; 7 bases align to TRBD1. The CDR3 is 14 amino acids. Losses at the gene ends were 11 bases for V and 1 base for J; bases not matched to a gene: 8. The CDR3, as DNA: TGTGCCTCTCGGGACAGAACTTCCTACAATGAGCAGTTCTTC. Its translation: CASRDRTSYNEQFF.

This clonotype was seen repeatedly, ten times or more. CDR3 in DNA: TGTGCCAGCAGCCTACAACAGGGATCTGAGCAGTTCTTC. Protein sequence: CASSLQQGSEQFF. This chain uses TRBV7-3 with TRBJ2-1; possibly TRBD1 for D (6 bases). V was trimmed by 5 bases and J by 9 bases, leaving 14 bases between them. The CDR3 sequence is 13 residues long. Per the germline V gene, CDR1 is SGHTA and CDR2 is FQGTGA.

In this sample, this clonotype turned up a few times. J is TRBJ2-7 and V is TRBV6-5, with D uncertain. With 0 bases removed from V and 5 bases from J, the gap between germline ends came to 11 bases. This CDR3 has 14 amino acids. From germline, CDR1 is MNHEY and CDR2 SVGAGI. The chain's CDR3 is CASSYSRVRNEQYF. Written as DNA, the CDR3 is TGTGCCAGCAGTTACTCAAGGGTTCGGAACGAGCAGTACTTC.

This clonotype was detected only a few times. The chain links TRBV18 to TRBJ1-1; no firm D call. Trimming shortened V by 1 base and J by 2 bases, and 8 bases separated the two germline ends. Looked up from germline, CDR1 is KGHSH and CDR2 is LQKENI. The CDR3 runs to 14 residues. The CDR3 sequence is CASSPRAGNTEAFF. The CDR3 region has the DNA TGTGCCAGCTCACCACGGGCGGGTAACACTGAAGCTTTCTTT.

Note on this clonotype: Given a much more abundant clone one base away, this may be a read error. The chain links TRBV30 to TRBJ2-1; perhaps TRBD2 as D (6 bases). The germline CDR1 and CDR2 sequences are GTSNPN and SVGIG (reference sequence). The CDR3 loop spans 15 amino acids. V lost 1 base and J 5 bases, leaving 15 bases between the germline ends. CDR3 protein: CAWSEVSGGNNEQFF. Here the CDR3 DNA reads TGTGCCTGGAGTGAAGTATCCGGGGGAAACAATGAGCAGTTCTTC.

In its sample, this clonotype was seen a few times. The DNA for the CDR3 is TGTGCCACGGGGCAGAGCGGAAACACCATATATTTT. Protein: CATGQSGNTIYF. This rearrangement joins TRBV6-6 to TRBJ1-3; D might be TRBD1 (5 bases). CDR1 is MNHNY and CDR2 is SVGAGI in the germline V gene (reference sequence). This CDR3 is 12 amino acids long. The V and J ends lost 10 bases and 4 bases respectively, with 11 bases between them.